Listed here are 14 T cell receptor beta chains from one sample, sequenced in a study of a mutant IDH1 vaccine in newly diagnosed glioma (dated by TCRdb to the early 2020s). The antigens these receptors bind are not known. The sample's time point, from its label and the paper: week 47, end of study. Each vaccine dose, consisting of 300 ug of a 20-mer mutant IDH1 peptide in Montanide, was administered subcutaneously with topical imiquimod. Library preparation was by the immunoSEQ multiplex PCR assay. The clones in this table, taken by TCRdb from immuneACCESS, are in-frame only. Not every clone is retained; where verified, under half of the shortfall comes from an unresolved V gene, and the cause of the rest is unknown. The sample records some 49,000 clones, 76% of which are singletons. Together, the top ten hold roughly 5% of the sample. Sequenced here: PBMCs, sampled from a glioma patient whose treatment included an IDH1 peptide vaccine. Source of these receptors: a middle-aged woman with glioma. Some clones in this sample may be carry-over from other donors' samples.

The genes are TRBV29-1 and TRBJ2-5; TRBD1 might be the D (5 bases). The CDR3 covers 12 residues. V lost 4 bases and J lost 1, with 7 bases in between. In germline, CDR1 is SQVTM, CDR2 ANQGSEA. The CDR3 DNA follows: TGCAGCGTTGGGACACTCCAAGAGACCCAGTACTTC. Protein product: CSVGTLQETQYF. Complete variable domain (other parts from reference TRBV29-1 and TRBJ2-5): SAVISQKPSRDICQRGTSLTIQCQVDSQVTMMFWYRQQPGQSLTLIATANQGSEATYESGFVIDKFPISRPNLTFSTLTVSNMSPEDSSIYLCSVGTLQETQYFGPGTRLLVL.

The chain is built from TRBV9 and TRBJ1-3; D uncertain. The CDR3 extends over 15 amino acids. The V end lost 2 bases, the J end lost 0 bases, and 9 bases lay between the germline ends. From germline, CDR1 is SGDLS and CDR2 YYNGEE. For the CDR3, the DNA is TGTGCCAGCAGCGTGGGTATAAGCTCTGGAAACACCATATATTTT. This codes for CASSVGISSGNTIYF. Drawing the rest from reference TRBV9 and TRBJ1-3, the complete variable domain is DSGVTQTPKHLITATGQRVTLRCSPRSGDLSVYWYQQSLDQGLQFLIQYYNGEERAKGNILERFSAQQFPDLHSELNLSSLELGDSALYFCASSVGISSGNTIYFGEGSWLTVV.

The chain joins TRBV7-2 to TRBJ1-2; 10 positions agree with TRBD1. The CDR3 has 15 amino acids. Trimming cost V 5 bases and J 4 bases; bases outside gene matches: 7. Germline values: CDR1 SGHTA, CDR2 FQGNSA. In nucleotides, the CDR3 is TGTGCCAGCAGCCCATGGACAGGGGGGACCTATGGCTACACCTTC. Translated: CASSPWTGGTYGYTF.

The rearrangement uses TRBV5-1 and TRBJ1-4, with D perhaps TRBD1 (6 bases). Trimming took 4 bases from V and 10 from J, leaving 17 bases between them. Germline assignment: CDR1 SGHRS and CDR2 YFSETQ. The CDR3 extends over 14 amino acids. The CDR3 bases are TGCGCCAGCAGCACGACAGGTGGTGATACAAAACTGTTTTTT. Residues: CASSTTGGDTKLFF.

The chain employs TRBV30 and TRBJ1-6; no clear D. V shed 2 bases and J shed 0 bases, with 11 bases lying between them. The CDR3 spans 16 residues. Germline V gives CDR1 GTSNPN, CDR2 SVGIG (reference sequence). CDR3 sequence (DNA): TGTGCCTGGAGTCGCAGTTCACTCTCCTATAATTCACCCCTCCACTTT. This translates into CAWSRSSLSYNSPLHF. Complete variable domain (other parts from reference TRBV30 and TRBJ1-6): SQTIHQWPATLVQPVGSPLSLECTVEGTSNPNLYWYRQAAGRGLQLLFYSVGIGQISSEVPQNLSASRPQDRQFILSSKKLLLSDSGFYLCAWSRSSLSYNSPLHFGNGTRLTVT.

This sequence joins TRBV7-9 and TRBJ2-7; the D is unclear. CDR1 and CDR2 from the germline V gene are SEHNR and FQNEAQ (reference sequence). The CDR3 has 15 amino acids. Trimming took off 1 base at V and 5 bases at J, with 15 bases between the two ends. CDR3 protein: CASSLELRPWDEQYF. The CDR3 bases are TGTGCCAGCAGCTTAGAACTGAGGCCCTGGGACGAGCAGTACTTC.

The chain joins TRBV5-1 to TRBJ1-2, with TRBD1 identical over 9 bases. The CDR3 loop spans 14 amino acids. CDR1 and CDR2 from the germline V gene are SGHRS and YFSETQ. Unmatched junction bases numbered 5, after V lost 2 bases and J lost 6 bases. CDR3 nucleotide sequence: TGCGCCAGCAGCTTCACAGGGGGCGTGGATGGCTACACCTTC. It translates to CASSFTGGVDGYTF.

The chain combines TRBV9 with TRBJ2-3, with 10 bases lining up with TRBD2. The CDR3 extends over 17 amino acids. Germline loops: CDR1 SGDLS, CDR2 YYNGEE. Trimming removed 0 bases from V and 2 bases from J; junction bases left unmatched: 6. DNA of the CDR3: TGTGCCAGCAGCGTAGAGGCTAGCGGGGGACTCACAGATACGCAGTATTTT. Its translation: CASSVEASGGLTDTQYF.

The chain uses TRBV27 and TRBJ2-2; TRBD1 matches 8 bases. The CDR3 consists of 14 residues. Germline V CDR1 and CDR2: MNHEY, SMNVEV (reference sequence). Trimming at V came to 6 bases and at J to 1 base, leaving 1 base not matched to a gene. The CDR3 DNA follows: TGTGCCAGCAGCGACAGGGGGAACACCGGGGAGCTGTTTTTT. Encoded protein: CASSDRGNTGELFF.

The genes are TRBV6-4 and TRBJ2-2; 8 nucleotides align to TRBD2. Germline CDR1 and CDR2: MRHNA and SNTAGT. With 6 bases clipped from V and 7 bases from J, the junction kept 10 bases outside the gene matches. This CDR3 is built from 15 residues. The CDR3 sequence: CASSPMRGEGGELFF. CDR3 bases: TGTGCCAGCAGCCCCATGCGGGGGGAAGGCGGGGAGCTGTTTTTT.

CDR3: CASSPPQVPYEQYF. The CDR3 DNA sequence: TGTGCCAGCAGTCCTCCCCAGGTACCCTACGAGCAGTACTTC. V usage is TRBV7-2 and J usage is TRBJ2-7; D is ambiguous. V was pared by 6 bases and J by 2 bases, with 14 bases between. The CDR3 has 14 residues. Germline V CDR1 and CDR2: SGHTA, FQGNSA.

The gene calls are TRBV7-9 and TRBJ2-1, with D uncertain. The V gene lost 2 bases and the J gene lost 10 bases, with 12 bases spanning the gap. The germline CDR1 and CDR2 sequences are SEHNR and FQNEAQ (reference sequence). The CDR3 is 13 residues long. The CDR3 DNA reads TGTGCCAGCAGCTTAAATAGAGTTAACGAGCAGTTCTTC. Encoded protein: CASSLNRVNEQFF.

This chain joins TRBV6-1 and TRBJ1-3; 8 bases are shared with TRBD1. Germline CDR1 MNHNS, CDR2 SASEGT. The CDR3 sequence is 14 residues long. Germline trimming cut 6 bases from V and 3 bases from J; bases unmatched to any gene: 4. CDR3 sequence reads: CASSLDRDGNTIYF. CDR3 in DNA: TGTGCCAGCAGCCTGGACAGGGATGGAAACACCATATATTTT.

This clone was seen a handful of times. The genes are TRBV9 and TRBJ1-2; D unresolved. Deletions cut 3 bases from V and 8 bases from J, with 23 bases between. Germline V gene sequence: CDR1 SGDLS, CDR2 YYNGEE. The CDR3 totals 16 residues. CDR3 coding DNA: TGTGCCAGCAGCGAGTGGACTTCTGCGTGGACGGGAGGCTACACCTTC. It translates to CASSEWTSAWTGGYTF.